This T cell receptor beta chain was sequenced during a study of shared clonotypes between healthy human individuals. Measured with immunoSEQ multiplex PCR; TCRdb has only the in-frame clones, and not every one. This table holds roughly 500,000 clones, 70% to 80% found once. Sequenced input: PBMCs. This sequence was found in a middle-aged woman in good health. Some clones in this sample may be carry-over from other donors' samples.

The DNA for the CDR3 is TGTGCCAGCAGCTTGAGTCTGGCACCAGCAGGCCACGGGAGCTCCTACGAGCAGTACTTC. Protein: CASSLSLAPAGHGSSYEQYF. V and J are TRBV5-4 and TRBJ2-7; TRBD2 might be the D (6 bases). This CDR3 is 20 amino acids long. CDR1 is SGHNT and CDR2 is YYREEE in the germline V gene (reference sequence). Trimming pared 1 base from V and 0 bases from J, leaving 26 bases between.